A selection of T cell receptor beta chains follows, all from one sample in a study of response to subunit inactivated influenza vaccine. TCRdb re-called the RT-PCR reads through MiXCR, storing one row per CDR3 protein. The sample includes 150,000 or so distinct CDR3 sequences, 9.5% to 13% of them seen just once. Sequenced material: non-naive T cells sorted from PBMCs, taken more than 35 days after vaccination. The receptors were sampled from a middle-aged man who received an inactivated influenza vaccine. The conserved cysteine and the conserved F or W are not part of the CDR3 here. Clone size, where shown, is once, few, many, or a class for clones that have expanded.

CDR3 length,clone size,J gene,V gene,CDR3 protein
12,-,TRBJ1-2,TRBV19,ASRSDRGPGGYT
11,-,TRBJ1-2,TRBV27,ASRGTVNYGYT
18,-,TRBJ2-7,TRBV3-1,ASSQGVKTSGGLIPYEQY
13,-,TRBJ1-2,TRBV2,ASSEEVFASGGYT
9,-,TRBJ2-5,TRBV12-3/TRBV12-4,ASSLWGPPY
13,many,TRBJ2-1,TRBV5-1,ASSLVVREHNEQF
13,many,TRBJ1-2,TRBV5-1,ASSSSFTGDHGYT
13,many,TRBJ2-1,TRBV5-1,ASSVSGLTYNEQF
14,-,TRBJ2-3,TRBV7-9,ASSQGDRGGTDTQY
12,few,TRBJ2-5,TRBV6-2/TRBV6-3,ASSYSTPGETQY
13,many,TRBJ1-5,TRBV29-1,RLTSGQGLNQPQH
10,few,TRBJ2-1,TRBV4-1,ASSQDRFEQF
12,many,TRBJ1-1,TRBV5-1,ASGQDRRNTEAF
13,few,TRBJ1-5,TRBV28,ASSPLSYSNQPQH
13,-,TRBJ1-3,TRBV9,ASSVDPGSGNTIY
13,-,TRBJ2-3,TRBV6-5,ASSLSGVSTDTQY
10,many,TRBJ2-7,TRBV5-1,ASSQQQYEQY
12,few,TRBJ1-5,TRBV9,ASSPGNSNQPQH
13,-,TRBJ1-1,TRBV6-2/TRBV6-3,ASSYFSLGHTEAF
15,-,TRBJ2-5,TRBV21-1,ASSKVLKGGIGETQY
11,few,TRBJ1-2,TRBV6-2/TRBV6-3,ASSYDRGLGYT
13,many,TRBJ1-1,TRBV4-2,ASSQADIQNTEAF
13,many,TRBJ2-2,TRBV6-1,ASSSPGQPTGELF
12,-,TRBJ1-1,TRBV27,ASSSRQDRTEAF
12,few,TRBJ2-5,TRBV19,ASSPSGQRETQY
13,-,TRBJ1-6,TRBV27,ASSFGQPRTSPLH
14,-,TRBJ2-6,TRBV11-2,ASRAIDRAGANVLT
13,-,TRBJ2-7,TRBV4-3,ASSQDILQRGEQY
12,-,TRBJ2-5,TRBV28,ASSHRDSQETQY
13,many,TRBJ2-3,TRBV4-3,ASSQDRGGGDTQY
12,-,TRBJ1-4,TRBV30,AWSVVGTNEKLF
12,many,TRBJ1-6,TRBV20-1,SANDRTTNSPLH
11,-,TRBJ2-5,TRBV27,ASSAQGQETQY
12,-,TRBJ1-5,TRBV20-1,SARPSGGKQPQH
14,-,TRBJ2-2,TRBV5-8,AGGRSEDTNTGELF
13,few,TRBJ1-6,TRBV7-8,ASSNRGQYNSPLH
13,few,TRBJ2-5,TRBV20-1,SASLARGAKETQY
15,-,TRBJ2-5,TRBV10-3,AISEGRTLTKGETQY
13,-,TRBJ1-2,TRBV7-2,ASSLTRTRDYGYT
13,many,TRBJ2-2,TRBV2,ASTSGGLDTGELF
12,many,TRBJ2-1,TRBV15,ATSRDLLANEQF
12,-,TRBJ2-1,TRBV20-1,SANRGYDRDEQF
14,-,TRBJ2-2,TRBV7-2,ASSLVWGANTGELF
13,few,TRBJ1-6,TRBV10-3,AISESMGARSPLH
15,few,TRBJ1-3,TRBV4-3,ASSPSPAGSSGNTIY
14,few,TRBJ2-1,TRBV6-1,ASSPYTGGSYNEQF
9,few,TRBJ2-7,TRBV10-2,ASSVRGEQY
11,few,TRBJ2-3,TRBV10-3,AIKPSSTDTQY
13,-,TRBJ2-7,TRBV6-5,ASSYSGGTSYEQY
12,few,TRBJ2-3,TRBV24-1,ATSDPGSTDTQY
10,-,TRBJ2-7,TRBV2,ASRETASRFF
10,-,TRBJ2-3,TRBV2,ASSEWADTQY